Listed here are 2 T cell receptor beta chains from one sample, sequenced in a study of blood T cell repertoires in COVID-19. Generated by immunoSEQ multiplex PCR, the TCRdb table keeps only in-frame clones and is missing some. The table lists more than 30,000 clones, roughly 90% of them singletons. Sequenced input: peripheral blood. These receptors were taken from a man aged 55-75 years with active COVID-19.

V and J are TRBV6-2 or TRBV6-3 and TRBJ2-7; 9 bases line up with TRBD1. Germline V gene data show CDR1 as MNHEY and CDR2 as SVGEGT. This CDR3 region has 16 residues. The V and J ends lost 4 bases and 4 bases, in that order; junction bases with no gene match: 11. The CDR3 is CASSSYMRTGVYEQYF. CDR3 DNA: TGTGCCAGCAGTTCCTATATGAGGACAGGGGTGTACGAGCAGTACTTC.

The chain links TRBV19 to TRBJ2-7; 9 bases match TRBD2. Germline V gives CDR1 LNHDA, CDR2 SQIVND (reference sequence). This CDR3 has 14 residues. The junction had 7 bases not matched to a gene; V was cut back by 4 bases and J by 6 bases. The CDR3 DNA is TGTGCCAGTAGTACGGGACTAGCTTCTGGCGAGCAGTACTTC. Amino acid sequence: CASSTGLASGEQYF.